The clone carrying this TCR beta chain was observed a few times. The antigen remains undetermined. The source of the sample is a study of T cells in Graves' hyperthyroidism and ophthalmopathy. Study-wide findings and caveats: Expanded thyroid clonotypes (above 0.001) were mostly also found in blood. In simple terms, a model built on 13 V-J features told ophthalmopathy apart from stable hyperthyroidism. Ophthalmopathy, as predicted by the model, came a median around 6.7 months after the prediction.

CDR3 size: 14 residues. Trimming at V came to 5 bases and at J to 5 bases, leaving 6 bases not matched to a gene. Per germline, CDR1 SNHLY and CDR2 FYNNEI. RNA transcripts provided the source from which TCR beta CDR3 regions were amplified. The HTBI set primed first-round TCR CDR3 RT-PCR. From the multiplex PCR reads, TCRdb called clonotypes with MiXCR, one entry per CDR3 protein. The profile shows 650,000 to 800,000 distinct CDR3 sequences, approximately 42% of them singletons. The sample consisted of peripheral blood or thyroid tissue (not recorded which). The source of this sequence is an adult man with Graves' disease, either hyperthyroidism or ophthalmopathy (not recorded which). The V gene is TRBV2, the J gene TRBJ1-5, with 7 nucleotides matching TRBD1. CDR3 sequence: CASSPDREDQPQHF. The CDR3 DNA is TGTGCCAGCAGTCCCGACAGGGAGGATCAGCCCCAGCATTTT.